The present TCR beta chain was sequenced within a study of cytomegalovirus exposure and HLA in healthy donors. The study ran its PCR with 60 Vbeta and 13 Jbeta primers. TCRdb's copy holds only in-frame clones and misses some; the assay was immunoSEQ multiplex PCR. This table has under 130,000 clones, 79% appearing once. J gave up 5 bases and V 4 bases, and 9 bases lay outside the gene matches. The CDR3 spans 15 residues. The germline CDR1 and CDR2 sequences are MNHEY and SMNVEV (reference sequence). The chain recombines TRBV27 with TRBJ2-7, with 9 bases that match TRBD1. This sequence was found in a woman aged 40 to 50 in good health and CMV-seronegative. Sequenced material: PBMCs. The CDR3 DNA reads as TGTGCCAGCAGTTATCTGGGGACAGGGCTCCACGAGCAGTACTTC. Amino acids: CASSYLGTGLHEQYF.